These 14 T cell receptor beta chains originate from one sample sequenced in a study of blood T cell repertoires in COVID-19. TCRdb's table, derived via immunoSEQ multiplex PCR, lists solely in-frame clones and lacks some. The sample comprises under 300,000 clones, 82% of which are singletons, and 9.5% to 15% rests with the top ten. The sequencing input was peripheral blood. These receptors originate from a woman aged 60 to 75 with active or convalescent COVID-19.

The chain links TRBV6-5 to TRBJ1-2; weak D call: TRBD1 (6 bases). Germline V gene data show CDR1 as MNHEY and CDR2 as SVGAGI. The V gene lost 6 bases and the J gene lost 8 bases, with 22 bases spanning the gap. The CDR3 covers 15 residues. CDR3 in DNA: TGTGCCAGCAGCGTTAGGGACAACCACTGGAAAGGCTACACCTTC. Translated, it gives CASSVRDNHWKGYTF.

The chain has TRBV7-2 and TRBJ1-2; D is undetermined. The CDR3 length is 14 residues. Germline CDR1 and CDR2: SGHTA and FQGNSA. Trimming left V 0 bases short and J 2 bases short, with 7 bases between. The CDR3 spells CASSLAAQNYGYTF. The CDR3 nucleotides are TGTGCCAGCAGCTTAGCCGCCCAGAACTATGGCTACACCTTC.

With respect to this clone: The same CDR3 also results from other DNA sequences found in this sample. The J gene is TRBJ2-2, the V gene TRBV6-6; possibly TRBD2 for D (5 bases). CDR3 length: 14 amino acids. Germline CDR1 and CDR2: MNHNY and SVGAGI (reference sequence). The V gene lost 0 bases and the J gene lost 5 bases, with 7 bases spanning the gap. The CDR3 spells CASSYSGGTGELFF. The CDR3, as DNA: TGTGCCAGCAGTTACTCGGGCGGGACCGGGGAGCTGTTTTTT.

This chain connects TRBV5-1 to TRBJ1-1; 7 nucleotides align to TRBD1. The germline V gene encodes CDR1 SGHRS and CDR2 YFSETQ. This CDR3 is built from 14 residues. Unmatched junction bases numbered 7, after V lost 1 base and J lost 7 bases. CDR3 sequence reads: CASSLQGETGEAFF. The CDR3 DNA reads TGCGCCAGCAGCTTGCAGGGGGAAACAGGTGAAGCTTTCTTT. Based on the CDR3 plus reference TRBV5-1 and TRBJ1-1, the full variable domain is KAGVTQTPRYLIKTRGQQVTLSCSPISGHRSVSWYQQTPGQGLQFLFEYFSETQRNKGNFPGRFSGRQFSNSRSEMNVSTLELGDSALYLCASSLQGETGEAFFGQGTRLTVV.

This clone was observed a few times. This sequence joins TRBV27 and TRBJ1-1; TRBD1 matches at 8 bases. J gave up 1 base and V 6 bases, and 4 bases lay outside the gene matches. The CDR3 covers 14 residues. Germline loops: CDR1 MNHEY, CDR2 SMNVEV (reference sequence). DNA for the CDR3: TGTGCCAGCAGGTTGGACAGGGCGAACACTGAAGCTTTCTTT. Protein product: CASRLDRANTEAFF.

The gene calls are TRBV6-6 and TRBJ1-5; D remains unclear. Germline lookup yields CDR1 MNHNY and CDR2 SVGAGI (reference sequence). The CDR3 extends over 13 amino acids. V was shortened by 6 bases and J by 3 bases, with 9 bases between the two germline ends. The CDR3: CASRSGLNQPQHF. The CDR3 DNA reads as TGTGCCAGCAGGTCAGGACTCAATCAGCCCCAGCATTTT.

This clone came up many times. The chain couples TRBV11-2 to TRBJ1-2, with 8 bases fitting TRBD1. CDR3 length: 14 residues. Losses at the gene ends were 5 bases for V and 8 bases for J; bases not matched to a gene: 10. Germline V gives CDR1 SGHAT, CDR2 FQNNGV. The CDR3 region is CASSLTQGAKGYTF. Here the CDR3 DNA reads TGTGCCAGCAGCCTCACGCAGGGGGCGAAAGGCTACACCTTC.

The chain has TRBV7-2 and TRBJ1-2, with 8 bases aligning to TRBD1. The CDR3 length is 16 residues. The V gene end was trimmed by 2 bases and the J gene end by 5 bases; junction bases not matched to a gene: 10. The germline V gene encodes CDR1 SGHTA and CDR2 FQGNSA. The CDR3 here is CASSLSQTGDLYGYTF. CDR3 DNA: TGTGCCAGCAGCTTATCTCAGACAGGGGATCTTTATGGCTACACCTTC.

The chain has TRBV1 and TRBJ1-4; the DNA was not compared with TRBD1, the D call given in the table. TRBV1 is listed as a pseudogene. The CDR3 spans 15 residues. The CDR3 protein is CTSSPPTGSNEKLFF. In DNA form, the CDR3 reads TGCACCAGCAGCCCCCCGACAGGGTCTAATGAAAAACTGTTTTTT.

The V gene is TRBV5-4, the J gene TRBJ2-3; 7 bases match TRBD1. The germline V gene encodes CDR1 SGHNT and CDR2 YYREEE (reference sequence). The CDR3 has 14 amino acids. V lost 5 bases to trimming and J lost 2 bases; unmatched junction nucleotides: 5. This chain's CDR3 is CASSSGGNTDTQYF. The CDR3 bases are TGTGCCAGCAGTTCAGGGGGAAACACAGATACGCAGTATTTT.

This clone was counted only a few times. The chain links TRBV7-9 to TRBJ1-2; D unclear. V was trimmed by 2 bases and J by 8 bases, leaving 15 bases between them. CDR3 length: 14 residues. From germline, CDR1 is SEHNR and CDR2 FQNEAQ (reference sequence). The CDR3 bases are TGTGCCAGCAGCTTAAACGGGGTTCGAGAGGGCTACACCTTC. This encodes CASSLNGVREGYTF.

This clone has just one count. The V and J genes are TRBV5-6 and TRBJ1-2, with 9 bases aligning to TRBD1. CDR1 is SGHDT, CDR2 YYEEEE, per germline. V trimming: 5 bases; J trimming: 4 bases; junction bases outside the gene matches: 6. This CDR3 is 14 amino acids long. CDR3 sequence (DNA): TGTGCCAGCAGGTCTCCGGGACAGGGCTATGGCTACACCTTC. The encoded protein is CASRSPGQGYGYTF.

The chain has TRBV5-1 and TRBJ1-6; the D is unclear. This CDR3 comprises 14 residues. Germline V gene data show CDR1 as SGHRS and CDR2 as YFSETQ. Trimming removed 4 bases at V and 7 bases at J, with 12 bases between. CDR3 in DNA: TGCGCCAGCAGCCCCCCCGGGAACAATTCACCCCTCCACTTT. It is translated as CASSPPGNNSPLHF.

This clone was recorded only once. This rearrangement joins TRBV27 to TRBJ1-1; D call uncertain. The CDR3 is 14 residues long. Germline CDR1 and CDR2: MNHEY and SMNVEV (reference sequence). Trimming took 3 bases from V and 0 from J, leaving 8 bases between them. CDR3 sequence: CASSFKGVNTEAFF. CDR3 nucleotides: TGTGCCAGCAGTTTTAAGGGAGTGAACACTGAAGCTTTCTTT.